This record covers a single TCR beta chain. The sample belongs to a study of blood T cell repertoires in COVID-19. Background on the study: Acute and convalescent COVID-19 samples came from the United States, Italy and Spain. The cDNA or gDNA used as material had been derived from T cells, B-cell-depleted T cells, or PBMCs.

Authors' analysis steps: Reference gene primer amplification yielded estimated nucleated cell counts. Produced via immunoSEQ multiplex PCR; TCRdb's table is partial and in-frame only. The D gene and trimming were derived from the DNA, and the V and J assignments and clone size from that table. This sample carries around 220,000 clones, roughly nine tenths of them seen once, and the ten largest clones take about 10%. Seattle patients were enrolled during active infection and followed longitudinally. CDR3 length: 16 residues. V gave up 2 bases and J gave up 2 bases, with 16 bases separating them. From germline, CDR1 is MNHEY and CDR2 SVGEGT.

Input material: peripheral blood. The chain combines TRBV6-2 or TRBV6-3 with TRBJ2-7; no firm D call. The receptor was derived from a woman between 50 and 59 years old with COVID-19, enrolled during active disease. CDR3 in DNA: TGTGCCAGCAGTTACAAGAGGATCTCACCGGCCTACGAGCAGTACTTC. Translating gives CASSYKRISPAYEQYF.